Presented here are 23 T cell receptor beta chains from one specimen sequenced in a study of cytomegalovirus exposure and HLA in healthy donors. Profiling relied on immunoSEQ multiplex PCR, and the TCRdb table lists in-frame clones only, not all of them. The sample contains 160,000 or so clones, around nine tenths of which appear only once. Specimen: PBMCs. These receptors were obtained from a woman in her 30s in good health and CMV-seronegative.

CDR3: CASSTDRLAYGYTF. The CDR3 DNA follows: TGTGCCAGCAGTACGGACAGGTTGGCCTATGGCTACACCTTC. V gene TRBV2 combines with J gene TRBJ1-2, with TRBD1 identical over 7 bases. Germline assignment: CDR1 SNHLY and CDR2 FYNNEI. The CDR3 spans 14 residues. Trimming at V came to 5 bases and at J to 4 bases, leaving 7 bases not matched to a gene.

The chain links TRBV29-1 to TRBJ1-2; D not certain. This CDR3 comprises 14 residues. Trimming removed 4 bases from V and 3 bases from J, with 15 bases in between. The germline V gene encodes CDR1 SQVTM and CDR2 ANQGSEA. As DNA, the CDR3 is TGCAGCGTTGGGAATGCTGGAGGAGACTATGGCTACACCTTC. Its translation: CSVGNAGGDYGYTF.

The V call is TRBV6-5, the J call TRBJ1-2; D possibly corresponds to TRBD1 (6 bases). CDR1 and CDR2 (germline): MNHEY, SVGAGI. V lost 8 bases to trimming and J lost 4 bases, with 11 bases between them. The CDR3 is 12 residues long. The CDR3 loop is CASSTGTYGYTF. The CDR3 DNA reads as TGTGCCAGCTCCACAGGGACCTATGGCTACACCTTC.

This sequence joins TRBV5-1 and TRBJ2-7; maybe TRBD1 (6 bases). The CDR3 consists of 16 residues. The ends were cut back, 1 base at V and 0 bases at J, with 14 bases in the middle. CDR1 SGHRS and CDR2 YFSETQ come from the germline V gene. The CDR3 reads CASSLLWDKNSYEQYF. CDR3 nucleotide sequence: TGCGCCAGCAGCTTGTTATGGGACAAGAACTCCTACGAGCAGTACTTC. The full variable domain, completed using reference TRBV5-1 and TRBJ2-7, is KAGVTQTPRYLIKTRGQQVTLSCSPISGHRSVSWYQQTPGQGLQFLFEYFSETQRNKGNFPGRFSGRQFSNSRSEMNVSTLELGDSALYLCASSLLWDKNSYEQYFGPGTRLTVT.

The V call is TRBV27, the J call TRBJ1-6, with D perhaps TRBD1 (6 bases). Trimming stripped 8 bases from V and 4 bases from J, with 9 bases between. CDR3 size: 13 residues. CDR1 is MNHEY and CDR2 is SMNVEV in the germline V gene (reference sequence). CDR3 bases: TGTGCCAGCGGACAGATTTATAATTCACCCCTCCACTTT. Encoded protein: CASGQIYNSPLHF.

The V call is TRBV4-1, the J call TRBJ2-2; D remains unclear. CDR3 length: 15 residues. Germline CDR1 and CDR2: MGHRA and YSYEKL. V was trimmed by 4 bases and J by 2 bases, leaving 11 bases between them. CDR3 residues: CASSPWSENTGELFF. Written as DNA, the CDR3 is TGCGCCAGCAGCCCCTGGTCAGAAAACACCGGGGAGCTGTTTTTT.

The chain is built from TRBV4-1 and TRBJ1-6; the D gene is possibly TRBD1 (6 bases). The germline V gene has CDR1 MGHRA and CDR2 YSYEKL. The CDR3 has 17 residues. V lost 0 bases, J lost 10 bases, and 19 bases lay in between. CDR3 nucleotides: TGCGCCAGCAGCCAAGATCTCCTAGATGGGGGCTTATCACCCCTCCACTTT. It encodes CASSQDLLDGGLSPLHF.

This clone was seen only once. This sequence joins TRBV27 and TRBJ1-2, with no clear D. Germline CDR1 is MNHEY and CDR2 is SMNVEV (reference sequence). Trimming removed 4 bases from V and 3 bases from J, with 15 bases in between. The CDR3 consists of 15 residues. The CDR3 reads CASSSPGRNHYGYTF. The CDR3 nucleotides read TGTGCCAGCAGTTCCCCCGGGAGGAATCACTATGGCTACACCTTC.

The genes are TRBV4-1 and TRBJ2-7, with TRBD2 matching 10 bases. This CDR3 comprises 19 residues. Germline V gene lookup returns CDR1 MGHRA and CDR2 YSYEKL. The ends lost 1 base at V and 4 bases at J; junction bases unmatched: 16. CDR3 region: CASSQAFLPRTSGTYEQYF. The CDR3 region has the DNA TGCGCCAGCAGCCAAGCTTTTCTGCCCCGAACTAGCGGGACTTACGAGCAGTACTTC.

The chain links TRBV5-1 to TRBJ1-4, with D unresolved. Germline loops: CDR1 SGHRS, CDR2 YFSETQ. V lost 0 bases and J lost 4, with 10 bases in between. The CDR3 loop spans 15 amino acids. The CDR3 loop reads CASSLDGGYNEKLFF. In DNA form, the CDR3 reads TGCGCCAGCAGCTTGGACGGCGGGTATAATGAAAAACTGTTTTTT.

The CDR3 reads CASSYNRRGEAFF. The CDR3 nucleotides are TGCGCCAGCAGTTATAACCGTCGGGGGGAAGCTTTCTTT. V and J are TRBV10-1 and TRBJ1-1; TRBD1 might be the D (5 bases). The length of the CDR3 is 13 residues. Deletions cut 5 bases from V and 8 bases from J, with 15 bases between. In germline, CDR1 is WNHNN, CDR2 SYGVQD (reference sequence).

V and J are TRBV5-1 and TRBJ2-1, with D possibly TRBD1 on 5 matching bases. CDR3 length: 16 amino acids. V lost 0 bases, J lost 2 bases, and 12 bases lay in between. Germline V gene sequence: CDR1 SGHRS, CDR2 YFSETQ. The CDR3 nucleotides are TGCGCCAGCAGCTTGGGTGGGGCCAGCCCCTACAATGAGCAGTTCTTC. Encoded protein: CASSLGGASPYNEQFF. The full variable domain, rest sourced from reference TRBV5-1 and TRBJ2-1, is KAGVTQTPRYLIKTRGQQVTLSCSPISGHRSVSWYQQTPGQGLQFLFEYFSETQRNKGNFPGRFSGRQFSNSRSEMNVSTLELGDSALYLCASSLGGASPYNEQFFGPGTRLTVL.

This rearrangement joins TRBV4-1 to TRBJ1-1; D is uncertain. This CDR3 region has 14 residues. The germline V gene encodes CDR1 MGHRA and CDR2 YSYEKL. V was pared by 1 base and J by 0 bases, with 6 bases between. The CDR3 region is CASSQVQLNTEAFF. The CDR3 DNA sequence: TGCGCCAGCAGCCAAGTGCAGTTGAACACTGAAGCTTTCTTT.

This clone was seen only a few times. This chain joins TRBV10-3 and TRBJ1-1; a weak D match, TRBD1 (5 bases). CDR1 is ENHRY, CDR2 SYGVKD, per germline. The V end was cut by 4 bases, the J end by 0 bases, with 6 bases between. The CDR3 totals 13 residues. The CDR3 here is CAISAGVNTEAFF. CDR3 DNA sequence: TGTGCCATCAGTGCGGGGGTGAACACTGAAGCTTTCTTT.

This clone was counted once. The V and J genes are TRBV4-1 and TRBJ2-2, with 8 bases that match TRBD2. Germline V gene data show CDR1 as MGHRA and CDR2 as YSYEKL. The V segment lost 4 bases and the J segment 3 bases; nucleotides outside the gene matches: 1. The CDR3 consists of 14 residues. In DNA form, the CDR3 reads TGCGCCAGCAGCCTAGCGGGGCACACCGGGGAGCTGTTTTTT. Its translation: CASSLAGHTGELFF.

The gene calls are TRBV7-6 and TRBJ2-7; 7 nucleotides agree with TRBD2. Germline V gene lookup returns CDR1 SGHVS and CDR2 FNYEAQ. V lost 0 bases and J lost 2; bases outside the gene matches: 10. CDR3 size: 17 residues. In DNA form, the CDR3 reads TGTGCCAGCAGCTTAGCTGGGGGAGGGTCGATAGCCTACGAGCAGTACTTC. Translation gives CASSLAGGGSIAYEQYF. Together with reference TRBV7-6 and TRBJ2-7, the CDR3 gives the full variable domain: GAGVSQSPRYKVTKRGQDVALRCDPISGHVSLYWYRQALGQGPEFLTYFNYEAQQDKSGLPNDRFSAERPEGSISTLTIQRTEQRDSAMYRCASSLAGGGSIAYEQYFGPGTRLTVT.

The chain links TRBV9 to TRBJ2-5; 8 positions agree with TRBD1. From germline, CDR1 is SGDLS and CDR2 YYNGEE. The CDR3 covers 13 residues. The ends lost 2 bases at V and 3 bases at J; junction bases unmatched: 0. Written as DNA, the CDR3 is TGTGCCAGCAGCGTGGACAGGGAAGAGACCCAGTACTTC. This sequence encodes CASSVDREETQYF.

J is TRBJ1-1 and V is TRBV2, with D possibly TRBD1 on 6 matching bases. Germline values: CDR1 SNHLY, CDR2 FYNNEI. Trimming removed 7 bases at V and 7 bases at J, with 13 bases between. The CDR3 spans 12 residues. The CDR3 DNA sequence: TGTGCCAGCAAAAGGACAGCCATTGAAGCTTTCTTT. It yields the protein CASKRTAIEAFF.

The sample holds a few counts of this clone. This chain uses TRBV6-6 with TRBJ1-5; D unclear. Deletions cut 6 bases from V and 4 bases from J, with 10 bases between. The CDR3 covers 13 residues. CDR1 is MNHNY and CDR2 is SVGAGI in the germline V gene (reference sequence). DNA for the CDR3: TGTGCCAGCAGCACCGACAAGAATCAGCCCCAGCATTTT. This translates into CASSTDKNQPQHF.

This clone showed up just once. The CDR3 loop reads CSAAYSGASTDTQYF. CDR3 coding DNA: TGCAGCGCAGCCTATAGCGGGGCTAGCACAGATACGCAGTATTTT. This chain links TRBV29-1 with TRBJ2-3; TRBD2 matches at 8 bases. The CDR3 contains 15 residues. Germline CDR1 reads SQVTM; CDR2 reads ANQGSEA. Unmatched junction bases numbered 9, after V lost 7 bases and J lost 0 bases.

This clone turned up a few times. The chain couples TRBV6-5 to TRBJ1-5; TRBD1 might be the D (5 bases). Germline V gene sequence: CDR1 MNHEY, CDR2 SVGAGI. The CDR3 runs to 15 residues. Deletions cut 6 bases from V and 6 bases from J, with 18 bases between. For the CDR3, the DNA is TGTGCCAGCAGCCTTAACGGGGGTACGGCTCAGCCCCAGCATTTT. This sequence encodes CASSLNGGTAQPQHF.

This chain uses TRBV19 with TRBJ2-2; 7 nucleotides line up with TRBD1. Germline CDR1 and CDR2: LNHDA and SQIVND (reference sequence). With 7 bases clipped from V and 4 bases from J, the junction kept 9 bases outside the gene matches. This CDR3 region has 15 residues. The CDR3 sequence: CASKSDRDLTGELFF. The CDR3 bases are TGTGCCAGTAAATCCGACAGGGACCTCACCGGGGAGCTGTTTTTT.

This chain uses TRBV29-1 with TRBJ1-1; D is ambiguous. Germline loops: CDR1 SQVTM, CDR2 ANQGSEA. V lost 0 bases to trimming and J lost 5 bases, with 10 bases between them. The CDR3 has 13 amino acids. This CDR3 is CSVEDQAGTEAFF. CDR3 bases: TGCAGCGTTGAAGATCAGGCTGGTACTGAAGCTTTCTTT.